This T cell receptor beta chain was profiled in a study of siplizumab effects on memory and regulatory T cells. Study observations and caveats: Mappable alloreactive CD4+ clones averaged around 74% Treg-derived with siplizumab versus about 25% in controls. Researchers could map only a minor fraction of alloreactive clones to unstimulated subsets. Confirmation that proliferating Tregs from siplizumab cultures had suppressive function was not obtained. Alloreactive sequences from unstimulated CD4+ memory cells fell significantly with siplizumab.

Concerning this clone: Its target is not known. The same CDR3 is also encoded by other DNA sequences in this sample.

Unmatched junction bases numbered 0, after V lost 3 bases and J lost 2 bases. Germline V gene lookup returns CDR1 KGHSH and CDR2 LQKENI. This CDR3 comprises 14 residues. Only in-frame clones appear in the TCRdb table, and some are missing; sequencing was by immunoSEQ multiplex PCR. Here the sample spans 60,000 to 80,000 clones, around 78% being singletons. Sequencing was performed on memory CD4+ T cells sorted from blood. The V gene is TRBV18, the J gene TRBJ1-5; 8 bases agree with TRBD1. The TCR originated in a human donor in good health. The CDR3 DNA reads TGTGCCAGCTCACCGGGACAGGGCAATCAGCCCCAGCATTTT. Translated: CASSPGQGNQPQHF.